The sequence of this T cell receptor beta chain was determined in a study of blood T cell repertoires in COVID-19. The wider study: Sites across the United States, Italy and Spain contributed samples from acute and convalescent COVID-19. T cells, B-cell-depleted T cells, or PBMCs provided the cDNA or gDNA that served as material.

Per the original methods: Researchers report that nucleated cell counts were estimated from reference gene primer amplification. Sequenced by immunoSEQ multiplex PCR; TCRdb stores in-frame clones only, minus some. The V and J calls and clone size were taken over from that table, and D and trimming were inferred from the DNA. Counted here are 130,000 to 150,000 clones, 75% to 90% occurring once; the ten biggest clones make up roughly 35%. The sequenced sample was peripheral blood. The clonotype was recovered from a man between 45 and 60 years old who had recovered from COVID-19.

CDR3 nucleotides: TGCGCCAGCAGCAACCCTAGCCTTTACAATGAGCAGTTCTTC. The encoded protein is CASSNPSLYNEQFF. The chain uses TRBV5-1 and TRBJ2-1, with D possibly matching TRBD2 (5 bases). This CDR3 has 14 amino acids. Germline CDR1 SGHRS, CDR2 YFSETQ. Trimming took 4 bases from V and 4 from J, leaving 12 bases between them.